This T cell receptor beta chain was documented in a study of PD-1 blockade in mismatch repair-deficient tumors. About the study: Patients had about 13 mismatch repair-deficient cancer types and were previously treated and progressing.

Data came from immunoSEQ multiplex PCR; TCRdb stores just in-frame clones and leaves some out. The profile covers approximately 10,000 clones, with over 75% appearing a single time and about 15% taken by the ten largest. This clone has only a few counts. Its antigen is unidentified. Documented time point: approximately 9-day in vitro stimulation with candidate mutation-associated neoantigen peptide 1. A no-peptide control culture served as baseline for clone fold changes. This specimen was cells cultured in vitro, taken from a patient treated with pembrolizumab. This sequence was found in an adult with mismatch repair-deficient cancer.

This chain's CDR3 is CASSLWKGDYGYTF. In nucleotides, the CDR3 is TGTGCCAGCAGCTTGTGGAAAGGGGATTATGGCTACACCTTC. This rearrangement joins TRBV5-6 to TRBJ1-2, with D maybe TRBD1 (5 bases). The CDR3 totals 14 residues. Germline CDR1 reads SGHDT; CDR2 reads YYEEEE. The V gene lost 1 base and the J gene lost 5 bases, with 12 bases spanning the gap.